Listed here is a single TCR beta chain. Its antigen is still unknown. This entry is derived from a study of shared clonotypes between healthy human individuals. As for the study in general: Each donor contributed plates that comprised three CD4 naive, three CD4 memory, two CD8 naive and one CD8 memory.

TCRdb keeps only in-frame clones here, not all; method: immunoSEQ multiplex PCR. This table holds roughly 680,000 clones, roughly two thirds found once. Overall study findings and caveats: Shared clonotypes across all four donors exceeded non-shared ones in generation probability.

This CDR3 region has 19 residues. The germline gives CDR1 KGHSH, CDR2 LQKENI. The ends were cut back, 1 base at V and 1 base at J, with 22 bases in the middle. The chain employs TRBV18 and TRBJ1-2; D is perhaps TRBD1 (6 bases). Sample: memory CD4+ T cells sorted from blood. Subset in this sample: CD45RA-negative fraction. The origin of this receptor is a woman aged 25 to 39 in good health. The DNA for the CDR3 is TGTGCCAGCTCACCACAGGACCAGTTCTCGAGGGGGAATAACTATGGCTACACCTTC. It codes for CASSPQDQFSRGNNYGYTF.